This section outlines one T cell receptor (beta chain) sequence together with its context. The sample comes from a study of blood T cell repertoires in COVID-19. Study in general: There were acute and convalescent COVID-19 samples, and they came from the United States, Italy and Spain.

In the original analysis: Nucleated cell counts were estimated from reference gene primer amplification. Assay used: immunoSEQ multiplex PCR; TCRdb lists only in-frame clones, some missing. V, J and clone size derive from that table, while D and trimming were established from the DNA sequence. The data contain approximately 240,000 clones, roughly 80% of them singletons. V was clipped by 1 base and J by 7 bases, with 10 bases between them. This CDR3 contains 13 residues. The germline gives CDR1 SGHTA, CDR2 FQGNSA. Source material: peripheral blood. The receptor comes from a woman of 80 years or more with active or convalescent COVID-19. The rearrangement joins TRBV7-2 to TRBJ1-1; no clear D gene. CDR3 amino acids: CASSLVGGSEAFF. CDR3 DNA sequence: TGTGCCAGCAGCTTAGTAGGAGGGAGTGAAGCTTTCTTT.